The clone carrying this T cell receptor beta chain was recorded many times. Trimming took 5 bases from V and 0 from J, leaving 8 bases between them. This CDR3 is built from 13 residues. This sample was included in a study of T-cell memory formation after mild COVID-19. TCRdb recomputed calls from the 5' RACE reads with MiXCR, one row per CDR3 protein. The table records under 250,000 distinct CDR3 sequences, over 9% of them present only once. Sequencing was done on a sample of PBMCs or a T cell subset sorted from them (not recorded which). The gene calls are TRBV12-3 or TRBV12-4 and TRBJ2-7; a weak D match, TRBD1 (5 bases). The clonotype originates from a young man who had mild COVID-19 (a few samples of this study predate the infection). Cell type and time point are not known. CDR3 loop: CASSADTSYEQYV. CDR3 coding DNA: TGTGCCAGCAGTGCGGACACCTCCTACGAGCAGTACGTC.